The clone carrying this T cell receptor (beta chain) was counted a few times. The antigen is not known. Each CDR3 protein is one row after TCRdb ran MiXCR on the 5' RACE reads. This sample carries about 790,000 distinct CDR3 sequences, roughly 18% of them seen once, and the ten largest clones take over 10%. This sample was included in a study of identical twins. Findings and limits, study-wide: Invariant populations such as MAIT and iNKT cells could partly muddle zero-insertion analyses.

Trimming took 6 bases from V and 1 from J, leaving 14 bases between them. CDR3 size: 15 residues. Another study also made use of these data, one on T cells expressing NK-cell markers. From that second work: Of eight sequenced donors, seven were HCMV-seropositive and one HCMV-seronegative. Researchers report these clonotypes also headed the CD3+CD56-NKG2C+ fraction in four donors.

Source material: PBMCs. The rearrangement joins TRBV12-3 or TRBV12-4 to TRBJ2-3; the D gene is possibly TRBD2 (5 bases). This receptor was identified in a woman under 30 in good health. The CDR3 sequence is CASSGGFAGTDTQYF. As DNA, the CDR3 is TGTGCCAGCAGCGGCGGGTTTGCGGGCACAGATACGCAGTATTTT.